The TCR beta chain under discussion was sequenced for a study of blood T cells in healthy people across ages. The authors ran a second PCR of about 6 to 11 cycles using a sample-barcoded 5' primer and a J-beta primer mix. Each cDNA molecule, via a template-switch adaptor with 12 random nucleotides, was tagged. A single record per CDR3 protein comes from TCRdb applying MiXCR to the 5' RACE reads. The sample has 600,000 to 1,000,000 distinct CDR3 sequences, just under 25% seen once. Study outcomes and limitations: Long-lived donors had more naive CD4+ cells and higher diversity than aged donors. In these data, TCR beta diversity tracked strongly with naive T cell percentage. Using unsorted PBMCs precluded a conclusive naive versus antigen-experienced comparison.

This clonotype was counted only a few times. Its antigen is as yet unknown. These records were also assigned to another study, of T cells of mothers and their children.

This sequence originates from a boy aged 5-17 years in good health. Sequences were obtained from blood.

The CDR3: CASSEAVPGYTF. The CDR3 nucleotides are TGTGCCAGCAGTGAAGCCGTCCCTGGCTACACCTTC. The rearrangement joins TRBV2 to TRBJ1-2; D gene uncertain. The CDR3 consists of 12 residues. Trimming shortened V by 0 bases and J by 7 bases, and 6 bases separated the two germline ends. The germline V gene has CDR1 SNHLY and CDR2 FYNNEI.